This T cell receptor beta chain came from a study of cytomegalovirus exposure and HLA in healthy donors. Amplification used 60 Vbeta primers and 13 Jbeta primers. Profiling relied on immunoSEQ multiplex PCR, and the TCRdb table lists in-frame clones only, not all of them. The table for this sample gives about 50,000 clones. Whole-study findings and limits: There were some V segments, including TRBV6-2 and TRBV6-3, excluded as indistinguishable.

The length of the CDR3 is 18 residues. Germline-derived CDR1 and CDR2 are SGHRS and YFSETQ. V dropped 1 base and J dropped 3 bases, with 23 bases sitting between them. Comment on this clone: The antigen is undetermined.

The J gene is TRBJ2-7, the V gene TRBV5-1; a weak D match, TRBD2 (6 bases). The source of this sequence is a woman aged 40 to 55 in good health and CMV-seronegative. Sequencing was performed on PBMCs. The chain's CDR3 is CASSLPRAGGGVDYEQYF. The CDR3 bases are TGCGCCAGCAGCTTGCCCCGAGCTGGAGGCGGGGTAGACTACGAGCAGTACTTC.